The 27 T cell receptor beta chains given below trace back to one sample, sequenced in a study of identical twins. TCRdb called the 5' RACE reads again in MiXCR, with one record for every CDR3 protein. The repertoire consists of about 890,000 distinct CDR3 sequences, with roughly an eighth occurring once and the leading ten covering 1.5% to 2%. The sample was also linked to a second study, of yellow fever vaccine responses in identical twins.

What was sequenced was PBMCs. These receptors were obtained from a woman between 18 and 29 years old in good health.

This clonotype was found a few times. The chain uses TRBV3-1 and TRBJ2-3, with D perhaps matching TRBD2 (6 bases). The ends were cut back, 1 base at V and 7 bases at J, with 12 bases in the middle. The germline V gene encodes CDR1 LGHDT and CDR2 YNNKEL (reference sequence). The CDR3 runs 14 residues. The CDR3 reads CASSQGGAGHTQYF. DNA of the CDR3: TGTGCCAGCAGCCAAGGAGGGGCGGGACATACGCAGTATTTT.

The V call is TRBV20-1, the J call TRBJ1-2; D gene unclear. Germline V CDR1 and CDR2: DFQATT, SNEGSKA (reference sequence). With 1 base removed from V and 10 bases from J, the gap between germline ends came to 13 bases. The CDR3 runs 12 residues. This CDR3 is CSARGGRWDYTF. The CDR3, as DNA: TGCAGTGCTAGAGGAGGCAGGTGGGACTACACCTTC.

The chain is built from TRBV4-1 and TRBJ1-5; possible D gene TRBD1, 5 bases. CDR3 length equals 16 residues. From germline, CDR1 is MGHRA and CDR2 YSYEKL. Trimming pared 0 bases from V and 3 bases from J, leaving 12 bases between. The CDR3, as DNA: TGCGCCAGCAGCCAAGAACCGGCAGGGTACAATCAGCCCCAGCATTTT. Its translation: CASSQEPAGYNQPQHF.

This clonotype has just a few counts. V gene TRBV4-1 combines with J gene TRBJ2-7, with 7 bases that match TRBD2. The junction had 6 bases not matched to a gene; V was cut back by 0 bases and J by 4 bases. The CDR3 is 15 amino acids. Germline V gene lookup returns CDR1 MGHRA and CDR2 YSYEKL. In nucleotides, the CDR3 is TGCGCCAGCAGCCAAGACGGGGAGGGAGAATACGAGCAGTACGTC. It encodes CASSQDGEGEYEQYV.

CDR3 region: CASTWGKVGEQYF. The DNA for the CDR3 is TGTGCCAGCACCTGGGGCAAAGTGGGCGAGCAGTACTTC. The chain links TRBV12-3 or TRBV12-4 to TRBJ2-7; possibly TRBD1 for D (5 bases). V was trimmed by 7 bases and J by 6 bases, leaving 16 bases between them. The CDR3 extends over 13 amino acids.

This clonotype was picked up many times. The chain has TRBV12-3 or TRBV12-4 and TRBJ1-4, with unresolved D. The V end was cut by 1 base, the J end by 2 bases, with 2 bases between. This CDR3 is built from 13 residues. CDR3: CASSLVTNEKLFF. CDR3 coding DNA: TGTGCCAGCAGTTTAGTTACTAATGAAAAACTGTTTTTT.

The chain has TRBV10-2 and TRBJ1-5; D is undetermined. CDR3 size: 16 residues. Trimming took 3 bases from V and 2 from J, leaving 14 bases between them. Germline CDR1 WSHSY, CDR2 SAAADI. CDR3 sequence: CASSDLTMGGNQPQHF. As DNA, the CDR3 is TGCGCCAGCAGTGACCTCACTATGGGTGGCAATCAGCCCCAGCATTTT.

This clonotype was seen only a few times. The chain employs TRBV4-1 and TRBJ2-1; D uncertain. Trimming took off 0 bases at V and 12 bases at J, with 6 bases between the two ends. The CDR3 is 11 residues long. CDR1 is MGHRA and CDR2 is YSYEKL in the germline V gene. The DNA for the CDR3 is TGCGCCAGCAGCCAAGATAGGGCGCAGTTCTTC. Translation gives CASSQDRAQFF.

A few counts support this clonotype. V is TRBV14 and J is TRBJ2-2, with D hard to call. Germline V gene lookup returns CDR1 SGHDN and CDR2 FVKESK. Trimming took off 4 bases at V and 7 bases at J, with 10 bases between the two ends. The CDR3 is 13 residues long. The CDR3 DNA reads TGTGCCAGCAGCCTGGACCTAGTCGGGGAGCTGTTTTTT. Translation: CASSLDLVGELFF.

This clonotype was counted ten times or more. The chain couples TRBV6-1 to TRBJ1-5; no clear D. The length of the CDR3 is 13 residues. Trimming pared 4 bases from V and 5 bases from J, leaving 9 bases between. Germline loops: CDR1 MNHNS, CDR2 SASEGT. The CDR3 protein is CASSVDHYQPQHF. CDR3 nucleotide sequence: TGTGCCAGCAGTGTGGACCATTATCAGCCCCAGCATTTT.

V is TRBV15 and J is TRBJ2-5, with 7 nucleotides matching TRBD2. The germline CDR1 and CDR2 sequences are LNHNV and YYDKDF (reference sequence). This CDR3 is 16 amino acids long. The junction had 9 bases not matched to a gene; V was cut back by 0 bases and J by 5 bases. CDR3 bases: TGTGCCACCAGCAGAGATAGATCGCTACTAGCGGAGACCCAGTACTTC. The encoded protein is CATSRDRSLLAETQYF. Combining the CDR3 with reference TRBV15 and TRBJ2-5 gives the whole variable domain DAMVIQNPRYQVTQFGKPVTLSCSQTLNHNVMYWYQQKSSQAPKLLFHYYDKDFNNEADTPDNFQSRRPNTSFCFLDIRSPGLGDTAMYLCATSRDRSLLAETQYFGPGTRLLVL.

This clonotype was counted only a few times. The chain is built from TRBV19 and TRBJ2-1; D call uncertain. V was cut by 0 bases and J by 4 bases, with 10 bases left in between. CDR3 length: 15 residues. Per the germline V gene, CDR1 is LNHDA and CDR2 is SQIVND (reference sequence). CDR3 nucleotide sequence: TGTGCCAGTAGTATAGATGGTTCGAGTTACAATGAGCAGTTCTTC. Its protein product is CASSIDGSSYNEQFF.

V gene TRBV7-2 combines with J gene TRBJ1-2; D unresolved. The CDR3 runs 14 residues. V lost 5 bases and J lost 2, with 12 bases in between. Germline V gene data show CDR1 as SGHTA and CDR2 as FQGNSA. The CDR3 sequence is CASSLNGINYGYTF. As DNA, the CDR3 is TGTGCCAGCAGCCTTAACGGGATAAACTATGGCTACACCTTC.

In this sample, this clonotype turned up many times. The chain has TRBV6-5 and TRBJ1-1; 8 bases are a match to TRBD1. CDR1 and CDR2 from the germline V gene are MNHEY and SVGAGI. Trimming cost V 2 bases and J 4 bases; bases outside gene matches: 6. The CDR3 length is 15 residues. DNA for the CDR3: TGTGCCAGCAGTTACGTCGGCCAGGGGGCCACTGAAGCTTTCTTT. It encodes CASSYVGQGATEAFF.

J is TRBJ1-1 and V is TRBV29-1; D ambiguous. The CDR3 covers 14 residues. The V gene lost 2 bases and the J gene lost 1 base, with 11 bases spanning the gap. The germline gives CDR1 SQVTM, CDR2 ANQGSEA. The CDR3 region is CSVETRLSNTEAFF. The DNA for the CDR3 is TGCAGCGTTGAAACACGGCTTTCGAACACTGAAGCTTTCTTT. The whole variable domain, filled in from reference TRBV29-1 and TRBJ1-1, reads SAVISQKPSRDICQRGTSLTIQCQVDSQVTMMFWYRQQPGQSLTLIATANQGSEATYESGFVIDKFPISRPNLTFSTLTVSNMSPEDSSIYLCSVETRLSNTEAFFGQGTRLTVV.

This clonotype was seen only a few times. The chain links TRBV11-1 to TRBJ2-3, with 7 bases matching TRBD1. Germline CDR1 reads SGHAT; CDR2 reads FQDESV (reference sequence). V shed 2 bases and J 2 bases; nucleotides not matched to a gene: 13. The CDR3 covers 18 residues. CDR3 amino acids: CASSLIFLNGTVTDTQYF. In nucleotides, the CDR3 is TGTGCCAGCAGCTTAATTTTCTTGAACGGGACAGTCACAGATACGCAGTATTTT.

There are many counts of this clonotype. CDR3 loop: CASSYSKGNTEAFF. CDR3 nucleotides: TGTGCCAGCAGTTACTCGAAGGGAAACACTGAAGCTTTCTTT. J is TRBJ1-1 and V is TRBV6-2 or TRBV6-3, with unresolved D. Germline V gives CDR1 MNHEY, CDR2 SVGEGT. This CDR3 contains 14 residues. V was cut by 0 bases and J by 2 bases, with 7 bases left in between.

This clonotype was observed many times. The chain uses TRBV12-3 or TRBV12-4 and TRBJ2-3; D call uncertain. CDR3 length equals 14 residues. V was cut by 6 bases and J by 1 base, with 11 bases left in between. CDR3 bases: TGTGCCAGCAGCCGAGACACCGGCACAGATACGCAGTATTTT. Amino acid sequence: CASSRDTGTDTQYF.

The V and J genes are TRBV6-1 and TRBJ2-3, with TRBD1 as a possible D gene (6 bases). V lost 6 bases to trimming and J lost 7 bases, with 17 bases between them. The CDR3 totals 14 residues. CDR1 and CDR2 from the germline V gene are MNHNS and SASEGT. CDR3 nucleotide sequence: TGTGCCAGCAGGAATTCGGGCGACAGGAATACGCAGTATTTT. This codes for CASRNSGDRNTQYF.

The chain recombines TRBV7-2 with TRBJ2-1; D gene uncertain. The CDR3 is 15 residues long. The V gene lost 1 base and the J gene lost 4 bases, with 11 bases spanning the gap. Germline V lookup: CDR1 SGHTA, CDR2 FQGNSA. Here the CDR3 reads CASSLGGSNYNEQFF. CDR3 DNA sequence: TGTGCCAGCAGCTTAGGTGGATCGAATTACAATGAGCAGTTCTTC.

The chain uses TRBV3-1 and TRBJ2-1; D remains unclear. The length of the CDR3 is 16 residues. V dropped 0 bases and J dropped 1 base, with 10 bases sitting between them. From germline, CDR1 is LGHDT and CDR2 YNNKEL (reference sequence). CDR3 nucleotide sequence: TGTGCCAGCAGCCAAGAGCTGGGAACATCCTACAATGAGCAGTTCTTC. Translation: CASSQELGTSYNEQFF.

This chain joins TRBV20-1 and TRBJ2-1; 13 positions match TRBD2. Per the germline V gene, CDR1 is DFQATT and CDR2 is SNEGSKA (reference sequence). This CDR3 spans 15 amino acids. Trimming removed 6 bases from V and 10 bases from J; junction bases left unmatched: 12. In nucleotides, the CDR3 is TGCAGTGCGAGAACCGGGACTAGCGGGACTGAAGAGCAGTTCTTC. As protein: CSARTGTSGTEEQFF.

This clonotype was recorded a few times. The chain carries TRBV6-5 and TRBJ2-1; D assignment may be TRBD1 or TRBD2 (5 bases each). Germline CDR1 is MNHEY and CDR2 is SVGAGI. The CDR3 consists of 17 residues. The V end lost 0 bases, the J end lost 4 bases, and 16 bases lay between the germline ends. The chain's CDR3 is CASSYSKPGQSYNEQFF. CDR3 coding DNA: TGTGCCAGCAGTTACTCGAAGCCGGGGCAGTCTTACAATGAGCAGTTCTTC.

This clonotype came up many times. The germline gene is not matched at one end of the junction; a read error may be the cause. As DNA, the CDR3 is TGTGCCAGCAGTTTGGACAGGTCCTACAATGAGCAGTTCTTC. Translating it yields CASSLDRSYNEQFF. V usage is TRBV5-1 and J usage is TRBJ2-1; the match to TRBD1 covers 7 bases. The CDR3 length is 14 residues. Germline CDR1 SGHRS, CDR2 YFSETQ.

The chain joins TRBV4-1 to TRBJ2-7; tentative D call: TRBD2 (6 bases). This CDR3 has 15 residues. Per the germline V gene, CDR1 is MGHRA and CDR2 is YSYEKL. V was pared by 4 bases and J by 2 bases, with 15 bases between. CDR3 sequence (DNA): TGCGCCAGCAGCCCCTCGGATCCGGGGGCCTACGAGCAGTACTTC. As protein: CASSPSDPGAYEQYF.

This sequence joins TRBV2 and TRBJ2-7, with 7 bases that match TRBD2. This CDR3 spans 14 amino acids. Germline trimming cut 9 bases from V and 2 bases from J; bases unmatched to any gene: 10. The germline V gene encodes CDR1 SNHLY and CDR2 FYNNEI. The chain's CDR3 is CARMSGVPTYEQYV. The CDR3 DNA follows: TGTGCCAGGATGAGCGGGGTACCGACCTACGAGCAGTACGTC.

J is TRBJ2-5 and V is TRBV11-3; tentative D call: TRBD2 (6 bases). The V gene's germline CDR1 is SGHNT and CDR2 YENEEA. Trimming removed 5 bases from V and 2 bases from J, with 15 bases in between. This CDR3 comprises 15 residues. The CDR3 loop reads CASSKTTRGQETQYF. The CDR3 bases are TGTGCCAGCAGCAAAACGACTAGAGGTCAAGAGACCCAGTACTTC.